The source of this T cell receptor (beta chain) is a study of Ad26.COV2.S vaccination and SARS-CoV-2 variants. The treatment was: roughly 19 received Ad26.COV2.S at low or high dose, single or two shots; about 5 received placebo; per-sample allocation not given. Samples analyzed were those drawn on day 63 after the first vaccine or placebo injection. Method: immunoSEQ multiplex PCR; TCRdb's copy keeps in-frame clones and lacks some. The sample gives over 350,000 clones, about nine tenths of which show up once; roughly 3% is in the top ten. Germline V CDR1 and CDR2: SGHRS, YFSETQ. This CDR3 region has 12 residues. V lost 2 bases to trimming and J lost 8 bases, with 7 bases between them.

The V gene is TRBV5-1, the J gene TRBJ1-4; D is unresolved. The clonotype was recovered from a person between 18 and 65 years old who received the Ad26.COV2.S COVID-19 vaccine or a placebo. The input for sequencing was peripheral blood, taken in a trial of Ad26.COV2.S vaccine versus placebo. The CDR3 spells CASSFTNEKLFF. CDR3 nucleotide sequence: TGCGCCAGCAGCTTCACAAACGAAAAACTGTTTTTT.